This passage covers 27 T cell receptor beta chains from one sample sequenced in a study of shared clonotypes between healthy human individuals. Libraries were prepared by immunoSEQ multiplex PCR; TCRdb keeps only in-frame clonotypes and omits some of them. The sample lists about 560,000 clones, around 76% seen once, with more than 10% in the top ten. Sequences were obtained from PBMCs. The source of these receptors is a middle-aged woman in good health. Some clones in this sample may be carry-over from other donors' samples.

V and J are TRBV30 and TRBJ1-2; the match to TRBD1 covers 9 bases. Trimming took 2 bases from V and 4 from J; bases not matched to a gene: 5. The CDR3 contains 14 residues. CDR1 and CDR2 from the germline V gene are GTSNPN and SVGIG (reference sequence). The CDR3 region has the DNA TGTGCCTGGAGTCTAGACAGGGGGGTCTATGGCTACACCTTC. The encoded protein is CAWSLDRGVYGYTF.

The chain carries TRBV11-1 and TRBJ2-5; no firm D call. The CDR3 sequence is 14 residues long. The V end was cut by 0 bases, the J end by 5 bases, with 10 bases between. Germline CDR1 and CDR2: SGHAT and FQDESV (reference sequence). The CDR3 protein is CASSLAWLDETQYF. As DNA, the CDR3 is TGTGCCAGCAGCTTAGCCTGGTTGGACGAGACCCAGTACTTC.

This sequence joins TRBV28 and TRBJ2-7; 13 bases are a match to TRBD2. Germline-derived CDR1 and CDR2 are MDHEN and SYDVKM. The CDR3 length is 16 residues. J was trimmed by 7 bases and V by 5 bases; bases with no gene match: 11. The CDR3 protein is CASSTAGTSGIEEQYF. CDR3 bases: TGTGCCAGCAGTACAGCAGGGACTAGCGGGATAGAAGAGCAGTACTTC.

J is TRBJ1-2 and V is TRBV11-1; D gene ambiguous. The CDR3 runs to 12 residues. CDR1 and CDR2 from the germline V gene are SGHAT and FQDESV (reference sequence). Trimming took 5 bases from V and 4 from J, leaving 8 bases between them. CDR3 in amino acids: CASSRLGYGYTF. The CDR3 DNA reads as TGTGCCAGCAGCCGATTGGGCTATGGCTACACCTTC.

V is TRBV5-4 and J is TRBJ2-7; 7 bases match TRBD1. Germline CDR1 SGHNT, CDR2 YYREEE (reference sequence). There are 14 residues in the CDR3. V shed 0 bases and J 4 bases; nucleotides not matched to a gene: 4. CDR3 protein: CASSLEAGGYEQYF. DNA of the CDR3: TGTGCCAGCAGCTTGGAGGCAGGGGGTTACGAGCAGTACTTC.

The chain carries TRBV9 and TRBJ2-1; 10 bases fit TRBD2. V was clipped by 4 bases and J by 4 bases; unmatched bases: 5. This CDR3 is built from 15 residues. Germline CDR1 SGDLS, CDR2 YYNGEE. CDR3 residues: CASSPWTSGYNEQFF. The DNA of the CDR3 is TGTGCCAGCAGCCCGTGGACTAGCGGATACAATGAGCAGTTCTTC.

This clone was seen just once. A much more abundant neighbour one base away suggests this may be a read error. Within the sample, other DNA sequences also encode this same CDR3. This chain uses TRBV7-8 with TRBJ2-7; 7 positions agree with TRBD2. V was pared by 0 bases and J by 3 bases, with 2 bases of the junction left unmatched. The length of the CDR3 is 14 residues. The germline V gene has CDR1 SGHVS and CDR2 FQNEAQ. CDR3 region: CASSLAGGSYEQYF. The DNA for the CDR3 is TGTGCCAGCAGCTTAGCGGGCGGGAGCTACGAGCAGTACTTC.

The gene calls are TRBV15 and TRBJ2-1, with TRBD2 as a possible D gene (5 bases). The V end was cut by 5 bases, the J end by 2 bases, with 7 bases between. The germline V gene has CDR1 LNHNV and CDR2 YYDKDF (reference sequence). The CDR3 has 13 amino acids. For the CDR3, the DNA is TGTGCCACCAGCCGAGCGGCCTACAATGAGCAGTTCTTC. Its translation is CATSRAAYNEQFF.

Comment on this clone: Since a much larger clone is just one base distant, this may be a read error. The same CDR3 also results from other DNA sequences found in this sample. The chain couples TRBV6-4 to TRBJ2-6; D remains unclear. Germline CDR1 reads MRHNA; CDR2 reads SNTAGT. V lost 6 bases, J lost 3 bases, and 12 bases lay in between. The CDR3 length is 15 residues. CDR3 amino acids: CASSETGDGANVLTF. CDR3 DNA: TGTGCCAGCAGCGAGACTGGGGATGGGGCCAACGTCCTGACTTTC.

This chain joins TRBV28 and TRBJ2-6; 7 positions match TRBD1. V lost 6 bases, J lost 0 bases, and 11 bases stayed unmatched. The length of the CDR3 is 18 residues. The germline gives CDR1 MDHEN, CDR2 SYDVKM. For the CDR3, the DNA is TGTGCCAGCAGCTCCCGGGACAGCAGCCACTCTGGGGCCAACGTCCTGACTTTC. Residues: CASSSRDSSHSGANVLTF.

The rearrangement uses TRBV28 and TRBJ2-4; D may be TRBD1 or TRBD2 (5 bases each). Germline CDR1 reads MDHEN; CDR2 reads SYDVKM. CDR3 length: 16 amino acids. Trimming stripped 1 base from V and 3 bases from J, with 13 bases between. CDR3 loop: CASSLFGGSDKNIQYF. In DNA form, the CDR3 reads TGTGCCAGCAGTTTATTTGGGGGAAGTGACAAAAACATTCAGTACTTC.

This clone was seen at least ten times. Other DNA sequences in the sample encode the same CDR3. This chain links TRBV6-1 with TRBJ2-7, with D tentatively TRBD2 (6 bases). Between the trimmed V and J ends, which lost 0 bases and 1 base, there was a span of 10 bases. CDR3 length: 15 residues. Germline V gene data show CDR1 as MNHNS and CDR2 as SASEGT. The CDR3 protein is CASSEAEEGSYEQYF. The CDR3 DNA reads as TGTGCCAGCAGTGAAGCGGAGGAGGGGTCCTACGAGCAGTACTTC.

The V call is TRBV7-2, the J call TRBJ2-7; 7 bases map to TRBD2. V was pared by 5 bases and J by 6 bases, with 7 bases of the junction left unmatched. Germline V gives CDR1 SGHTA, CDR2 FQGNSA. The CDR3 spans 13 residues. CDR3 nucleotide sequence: TGTGCCAGCAGCATCCGGGACTACACCGAGCAGTACTTC. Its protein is CASSIRDYTEQYF.

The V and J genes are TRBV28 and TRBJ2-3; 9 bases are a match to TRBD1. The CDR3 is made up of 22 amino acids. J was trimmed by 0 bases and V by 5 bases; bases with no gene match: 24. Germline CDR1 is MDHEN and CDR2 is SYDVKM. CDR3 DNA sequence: TGTGCCAGCAGTACCGTCCAGGGACAGGGTTGGTCCGACGGCGGGAGCACAGATACGCAGTATTTT. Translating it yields CASSTVQGQGWSDGGSTDTQYF.

CDR3 loop: CASSKRVLTGRVDTATNEKLFF. CDR3 nucleotide sequence: TGTGCCAGCAGCAAACGGGTATTAACAGGGAGGGTGGATACTGCAACTAATGAAAAACTGTTTTTT. The chain employs TRBV21-1 and TRBJ1-4. TRBV21-1 is given as a pseudogene. CDR3 length: 22 residues.

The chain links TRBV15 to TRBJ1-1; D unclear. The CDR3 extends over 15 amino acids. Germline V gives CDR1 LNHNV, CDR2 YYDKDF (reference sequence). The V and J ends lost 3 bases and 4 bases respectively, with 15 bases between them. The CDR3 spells CATSRERERSTEAFF. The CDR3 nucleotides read TGTGCCACCAGCAGGGAAAGGGAGAGGAGCACTGAAGCTTTCTTT.

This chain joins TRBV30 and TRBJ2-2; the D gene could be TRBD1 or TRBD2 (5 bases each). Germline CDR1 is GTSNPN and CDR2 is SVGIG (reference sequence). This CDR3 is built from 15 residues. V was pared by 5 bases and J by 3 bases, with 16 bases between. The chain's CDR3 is CAWGGRSVYTGELFF. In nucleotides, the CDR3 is TGTGCCTGGGGGGGAAGGAGCGTTTACACCGGGGAGCTGTTTTTT. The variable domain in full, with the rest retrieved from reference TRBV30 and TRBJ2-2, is SQTIHQWPATLVQPVGSPLSLECTVEGTSNPNLYWYRQAAGRGLQLLFYSVGIGQISSEVPQNLSASRPQDRQFILSSKKLLLSDSGFYLCAWGGRSVYTGELFFGEGSRLTVL.

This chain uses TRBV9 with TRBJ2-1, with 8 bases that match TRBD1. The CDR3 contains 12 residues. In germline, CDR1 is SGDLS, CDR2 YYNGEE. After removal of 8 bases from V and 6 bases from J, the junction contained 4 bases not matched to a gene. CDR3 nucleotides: TGTGCCAGTGGACAGGGCGGCAATGAGCAGTTCTTC. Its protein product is CASGQGGNEQFF.

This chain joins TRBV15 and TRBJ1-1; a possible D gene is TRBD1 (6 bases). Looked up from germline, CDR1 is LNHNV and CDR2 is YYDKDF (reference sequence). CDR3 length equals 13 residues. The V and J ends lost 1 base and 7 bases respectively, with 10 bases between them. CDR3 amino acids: CATSRGGAGEAFF. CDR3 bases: TGTGCCACCAGCAGAGGGGGGGCTGGTGAAGCTTTCTTT.

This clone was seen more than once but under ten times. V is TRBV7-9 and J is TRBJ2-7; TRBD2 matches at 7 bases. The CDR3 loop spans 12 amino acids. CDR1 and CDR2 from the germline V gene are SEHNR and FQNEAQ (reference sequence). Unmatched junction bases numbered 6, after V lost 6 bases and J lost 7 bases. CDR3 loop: CASSEGGWEQYF. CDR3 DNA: TGTGCCAGCAGTGAGGGAGGGTGGGAGCAGTACTTC.

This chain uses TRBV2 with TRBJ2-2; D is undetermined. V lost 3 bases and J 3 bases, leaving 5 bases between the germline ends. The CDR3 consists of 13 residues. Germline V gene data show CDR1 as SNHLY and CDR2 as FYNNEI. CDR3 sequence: CASSESYTGELFF. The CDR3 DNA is TGTGCCAGCAGTGAGAGTTACACCGGGGAGCTGTTTTTT.

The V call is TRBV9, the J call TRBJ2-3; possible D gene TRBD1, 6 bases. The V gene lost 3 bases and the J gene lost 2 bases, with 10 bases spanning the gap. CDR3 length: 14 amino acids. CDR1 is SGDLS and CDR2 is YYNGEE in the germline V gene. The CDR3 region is CASSARGFTDTQYF. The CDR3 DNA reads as TGTGCCAGCAGCGCCAGGGGTTTCACAGATACGCAGTATTTT.

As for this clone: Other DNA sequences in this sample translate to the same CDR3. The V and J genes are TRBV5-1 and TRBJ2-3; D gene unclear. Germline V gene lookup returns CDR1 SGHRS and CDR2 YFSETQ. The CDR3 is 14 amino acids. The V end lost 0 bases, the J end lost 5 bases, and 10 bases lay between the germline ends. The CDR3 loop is CASSLAPTVDTQYF. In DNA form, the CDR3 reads TGCGCCAGCAGCTTGGCACCGACGGTAGATACGCAGTATTTT.

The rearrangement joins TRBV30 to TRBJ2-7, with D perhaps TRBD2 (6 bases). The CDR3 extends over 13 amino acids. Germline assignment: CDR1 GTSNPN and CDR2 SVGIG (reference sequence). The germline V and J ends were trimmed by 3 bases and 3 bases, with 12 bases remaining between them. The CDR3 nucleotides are TGTGCCTGGAGCGCGGGACTCCGCTACGAGCAGTACTTC. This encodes CAWSAGLRYEQYF.

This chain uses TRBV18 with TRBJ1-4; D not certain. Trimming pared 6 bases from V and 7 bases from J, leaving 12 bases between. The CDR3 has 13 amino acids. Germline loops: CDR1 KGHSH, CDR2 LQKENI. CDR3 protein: CASSTEAGEKLFF. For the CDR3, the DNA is TGTGCCAGCTCCACAGAGGCGGGTGAAAAACTGTTTTTT. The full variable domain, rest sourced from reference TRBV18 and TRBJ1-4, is NAGVMQNPRHLVRRRGQEARLRCSPMKGHSHVYWYRQLPEEGLKFMVYLQKENIIDESGMPKERFSAEFPKEGPSILRIQQVVRGDSAAYFCASSTEAGEKLFFGSGTQLSVL.

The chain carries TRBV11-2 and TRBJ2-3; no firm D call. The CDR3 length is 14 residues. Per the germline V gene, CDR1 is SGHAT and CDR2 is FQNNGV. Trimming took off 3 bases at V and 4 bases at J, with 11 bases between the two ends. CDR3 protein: CASSFSVSPDTQYF. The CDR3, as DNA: TGTGCCAGCAGCTTCTCCGTGAGCCCAGATACGCAGTATTTT.

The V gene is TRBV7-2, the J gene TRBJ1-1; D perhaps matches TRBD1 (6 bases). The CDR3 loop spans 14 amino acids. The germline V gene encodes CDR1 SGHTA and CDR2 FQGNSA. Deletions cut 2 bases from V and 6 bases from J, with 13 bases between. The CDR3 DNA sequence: TGTGCCAGCAGCTTATGGGGGGCCCGAGCTGAAGCTTTCTTT. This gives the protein CASSLWGARAEAFF.